This T cell receptor beta chain was profiled in a study of cytomegalovirus exposure and HLA in healthy donors. The CDR3 sequence is 13 residues long. Trimming removed 3 bases from V and 7 bases from J, with 10 bases in between. Germline CDR1 reads SEHNR; CDR2 reads FQNEAQ (reference sequence). Researchers ran the PCR with 60 Vbeta and 13 Jbeta primers. Profiled with immunoSEQ multiplex PCR; TCRdb holds only in-frame clones, not every one. The sample lists 120,000 to 150,000 clones; roughly 79% were seen once. Sample: PBMCs. The source is a woman between 40 and 55 years old in good health and CMV-seropositive. The rearrangement joins TRBV7-9 to TRBJ2-1, with a tentative D call TRBD1 (5 bases). The CDR3 loop reads CASSFSGWNEQFF. In DNA form, the CDR3 reads TGTGCCAGCAGCTTTTCAGGGTGGAATGAGCAGTTCTTC.